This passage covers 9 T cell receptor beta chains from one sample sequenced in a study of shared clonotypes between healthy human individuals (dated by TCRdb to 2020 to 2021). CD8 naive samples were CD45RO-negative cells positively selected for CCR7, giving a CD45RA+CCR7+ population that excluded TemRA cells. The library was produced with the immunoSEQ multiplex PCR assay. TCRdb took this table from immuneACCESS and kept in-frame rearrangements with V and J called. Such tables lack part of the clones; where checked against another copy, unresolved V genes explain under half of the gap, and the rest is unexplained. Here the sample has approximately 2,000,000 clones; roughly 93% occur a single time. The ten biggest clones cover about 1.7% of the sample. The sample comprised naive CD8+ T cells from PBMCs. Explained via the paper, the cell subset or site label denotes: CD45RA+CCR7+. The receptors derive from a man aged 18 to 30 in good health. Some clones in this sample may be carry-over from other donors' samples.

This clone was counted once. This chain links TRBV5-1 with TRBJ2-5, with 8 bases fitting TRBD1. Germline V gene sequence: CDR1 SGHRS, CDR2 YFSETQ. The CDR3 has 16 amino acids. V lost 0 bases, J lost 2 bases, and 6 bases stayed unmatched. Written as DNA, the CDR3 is TGCGCCAGCAGCTTGGCCCCGACAGGGGAGCAAGAGACCCAGTACTTC. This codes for CASSLAPTGEQETQYF.

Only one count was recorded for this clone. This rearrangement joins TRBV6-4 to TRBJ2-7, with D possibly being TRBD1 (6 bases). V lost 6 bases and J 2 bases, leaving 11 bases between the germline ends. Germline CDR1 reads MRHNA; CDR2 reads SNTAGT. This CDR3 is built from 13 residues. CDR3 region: CASSRDIAYEQYF. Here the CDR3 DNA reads TGTGCCAGCAGCCGGGACATCGCCTACGAGCAGTACTTC.

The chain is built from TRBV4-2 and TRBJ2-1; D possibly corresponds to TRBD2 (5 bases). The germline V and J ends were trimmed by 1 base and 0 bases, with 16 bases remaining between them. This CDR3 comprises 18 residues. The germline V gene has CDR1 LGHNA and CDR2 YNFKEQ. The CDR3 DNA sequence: TGTGCCAGCAGCCAAGTAGACTACCAGTTGAGCTCCTACAATGAGCAGTTCTTC. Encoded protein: CASSQVDYQLSSYNEQFF.

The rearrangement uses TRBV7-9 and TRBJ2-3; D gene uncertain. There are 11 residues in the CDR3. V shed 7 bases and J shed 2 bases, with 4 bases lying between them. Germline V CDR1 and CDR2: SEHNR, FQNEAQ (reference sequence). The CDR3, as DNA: TGTGCCAGCAACCCCACAGATACGCAGTATTTT. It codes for CASNPTDTQYF.

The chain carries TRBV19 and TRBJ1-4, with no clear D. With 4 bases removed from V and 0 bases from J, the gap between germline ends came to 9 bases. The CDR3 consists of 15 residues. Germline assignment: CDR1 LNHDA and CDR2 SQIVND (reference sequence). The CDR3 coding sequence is TGTGCCAGTAGTACTCGATTCTCAACTAATGAAAAACTGTTTTTT. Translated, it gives CASSTRFSTNEKLFF.

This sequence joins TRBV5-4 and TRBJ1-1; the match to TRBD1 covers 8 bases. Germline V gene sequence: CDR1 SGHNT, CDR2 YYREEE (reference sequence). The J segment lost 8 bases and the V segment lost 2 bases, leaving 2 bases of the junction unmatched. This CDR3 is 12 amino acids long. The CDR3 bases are TGTGCCAGCAGCTTCGGGGACAGGGAAGCTTTCTTT. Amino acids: CASSFGDREAFF.

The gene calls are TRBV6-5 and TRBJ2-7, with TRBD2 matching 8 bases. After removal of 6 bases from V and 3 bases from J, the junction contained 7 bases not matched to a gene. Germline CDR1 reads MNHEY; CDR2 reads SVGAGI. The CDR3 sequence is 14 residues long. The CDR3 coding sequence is TGTGCCAGCAGCTTAATCGGGGGGGTCTACGAGCAGTACTTC. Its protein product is CASSLIGGVYEQYF.

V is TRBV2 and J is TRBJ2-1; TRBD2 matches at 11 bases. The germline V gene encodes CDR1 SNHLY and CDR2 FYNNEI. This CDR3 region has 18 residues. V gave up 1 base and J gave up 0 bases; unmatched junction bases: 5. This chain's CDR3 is CASSEGPLAGGSYNEQFF. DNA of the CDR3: TGTGCCAGCAGTGAAGGGCCCCTAGCGGGAGGCTCCTACAATGAGCAGTTCTTC. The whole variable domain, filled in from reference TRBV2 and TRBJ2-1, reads EPEVTQTPSHQVTQMGQEVILRCVPISNHLYFYWYRQILGQKVEFLVSFYNNEISEKSEIFDDQFSVERPDGSNFTLKIRSTKLEDSAMYFCASSEGPLAGGSYNEQFFGPGTRLTVL.

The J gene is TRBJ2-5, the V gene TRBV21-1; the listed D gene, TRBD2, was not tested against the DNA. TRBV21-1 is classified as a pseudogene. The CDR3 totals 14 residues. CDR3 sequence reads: CAGPGGDHQETQYF. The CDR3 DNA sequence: TGTGCCGGCCCGGGGGGAGACCACCAAGAGACCCAGTACTTC.